This TCR beta chain emerged from a study of T cell responses to AZD1222 COVID-19 vaccine. Whole-study results and caveats: Donor demographics were predominantly white British with a female majority; clonal diversity may be underestimated. Spike-specific TCR breadth and depth grew following two AZD1222 doses. At 160-218 and 743-854, vaccine-associated CD4 TCRs were dominant, and they spanned spike.

Trimming removed 6 bases from V and 0 bases from J, with 4 bases in between. This CDR3 has 12 amino acids. This table comes from immunoSEQ multiplex PCR, and its TCRdb copy is limited to in-frame clones, with some not included. In the table there are fewer than 150,000 clones, 70% to 85% of which are singletons. As concerns this clone: Its antigen is undetermined.

This clonotype was sampled from an adult in good health. This chain connects TRBV12-3 or TRBV12-4 to TRBJ2-3; D call uncertain. Sequenced material: peripheral blood, taken on day 0 of AZD1222 vaccination. CDR3 in amino acids: CASSQSTDTQYF. DNA for the CDR3: TGTGCCAGCAGCCAAAGCACAGATACGCAGTATTTT.